Below, 9 T cell receptor beta chains from the same sample are listed, as sequenced in a study of beta chain features in type 1 diabetes. Sequenced material consisted of expressed TCRB transcripts (all of the isolated RNA was reverse transcribed). Here immunoSEQ multiplex PCR was the method, and the copy in TCRdb shows in-frame clones only, minus some. Counted here are some 360,000 clones, 15% to 20% occurring once; the ten biggest clones make up about 0.045%. Sequencing input: naive CD4+ T cells from blood. The source of these receptors is a woman between 18 and 30 years old in good health.

CDR3 DNA: TGTGCCTGGACGGGACTAGGAGCGACCGGGGAGCTGTTTTTT. Translation: CAWTGLGATGELFF. The chain combines TRBV30 with TRBJ2-2, with 8 nucleotides matching TRBD2. Per the germline V gene, CDR1 is GTSNPN and CDR2 is SVGIG (reference sequence). With 4 bases clipped from V and 5 bases from J, the junction kept 6 bases outside the gene matches. The CDR3 runs 14 residues.

The chain combines TRBV29-1 with TRBJ1-2, with D possibly TRBD1 on 6 matching bases. The V gene's germline CDR1 is SQVTM and CDR2 ANQGSEA. CDR3 size: 11 residues. V gave up 5 bases and J gave up 4 bases, with 8 bases separating them. CDR3 in DNA: TGCAGCGTTTCGACAGGCTATGGCTACACCTTC. Protein: CSVSTGYGYTF.

This rearrangement joins TRBV5-4 to TRBJ2-7, with TRBD2 identical over 11 bases. The germline V gene encodes CDR1 SGHNT and CDR2 YYREEE (reference sequence). The CDR3 extends over 15 amino acids. Unmatched junction bases numbered 6, after V lost 4 bases and J lost 3 bases. In DNA, the CDR3 is TGTGCCAGCAGCCTTAGCGGGGGGGCGAGCTACGAGCAGTACTTC. Protein product: CASSLSGGASYEQYF. Using reference TRBV5-4 and TRBJ2-7 for the parts outside the CDR3, the full variable domain is ETGVTQSPTHLIKTRGQQVTLRCSSQSGHNTVSWYQQALGQGPQFIFQYYREEENGRGNFPPRFSGLQFPNYSSELNVNALELDDSALYLCASSLSGGASYEQYFGPGTRLTVT.

The V gene is TRBV7-9, the J gene TRBJ1-5; D not certain. This CDR3 is built from 12 residues. V dropped 2 bases and J dropped 5 bases, with 4 bases sitting between them. The V gene's germline CDR1 is SEHNR and CDR2 FQNEAQ (reference sequence). The CDR3 nucleotides read TGTGCCAGCAGCTTAAGCCATCAGCCCCAGCATTTT. It translates to CASSLSHQPQHF. The full variable domain, with the rest looked up from reference TRBV7-9 and TRBJ1-5, is DTGVSQNPRHKITKRGQNVTFRCDPISEHNRLYWYRQTLGQGPEFLTYFQNEAQLEKSRLLSDRFSAERPKGSFSTLEIQRTEQGDSAMYLCASSLSHQPQHFGDGTRLSIL.

This clone was detected only a few times. This chain uses TRBV29-1 with TRBJ1-2; TRBD1 matches 8 bases. CDR3 length: 13 amino acids. From germline, CDR1 is SQVTM and CDR2 ANQGSEA. Trimming removed 7 bases from V and 3 bases from J; junction bases left unmatched: 7. CDR3 coding DNA: TGCAGCGGCGGCCAGGGGGCTGACTATGGCTACACCTTC. Its protein is CSGGQGADYGYTF.

This clone was observed once. The chain carries TRBV18 and TRBJ2-4; TRBD2 aligns across 7 bases. The CDR3 loop spans 15 amino acids. V trimming: 2 bases; J trimming: 0 bases; junction bases outside the gene matches: 1. Germline V gene sequence: CDR1 KGHSH, CDR2 LQKENI. The CDR3 DNA reads as TGTGCCAGCTCACCAATAGCGGGAGCCAAAAACATTCAGTACTTC. It encodes CASSPIAGAKNIQYF.

V usage is TRBV5-1 and J usage is TRBJ2-5; D is possibly TRBD1 (6 bases). Germline V gene lookup returns CDR1 SGHRS and CDR2 YFSETQ. This CDR3 has 13 amino acids. V was pared by 3 bases and J by 4 bases, with 10 bases between. In nucleotides, the CDR3 is TGCGCCAGCAGCTCAGGACAGATAGAGACCCAGTACTTC. This codes for CASSSGQIETQYF.

The rearrangement uses TRBV6-5 and TRBJ2-5; D might be TRBD2 (6 bases). V shed 7 bases and J shed 3 bases, with 9 bases lying between them. Germline V gene data show CDR1 as MNHEY and CDR2 as SVGAGI. The CDR3 covers 12 residues. Written as DNA, the CDR3 is TGTGCCAGCACATCTAGCGAAGAGACCCAGTACTTC. Its translation: CASTSSEETQYF.

The sample holds a few counts of this clone. This sequence joins TRBV5-6 and TRBJ1-2; a weak D match, TRBD1 (5 bases). The CDR3 totals 14 residues. The V gene's germline CDR1 is SGHDT and CDR2 YYEEEE. V dropped 6 bases and J dropped 8 bases, with 20 bases sitting between them. CDR3 bases: TGTGCCAGCACCCTATGGGGACTAAGGGGAGGCTACACCTTC. As protein: CASTLWGLRGGYTF. The full variable domain, rest sourced from reference TRBV5-6 and TRBJ1-2, is DAGVTQSPTHLIKTRGQQVTLRCSPKSGHDTVSWYQQALGQGPQFIFQYYEEEERQRGNFPDRFSGHQFPNYSSELNVNALLLGDSALYLCASTLWGLRGGYTFGSGTRLTVV.